This record covers a single T cell receptor beta chain. Profiled with immunoSEQ multiplex PCR; TCRdb holds only in-frame clones, not every one. The table records over 30,000 clones, more than 85% of them present only once. The data derive from a study of T cells in tuberculosis. The time point is: new active TB diagnosis, blood taken before or within 7 days of starting treatment. Patients were newly diagnosed, HIV-seronegative, and aged 18 or older. V lost 2 bases, J lost 3 bases, and 10 bases stayed unmatched. Germline V lookup: CDR1 SGHRS, CDR2 YFSETQ. This CDR3 region has 16 residues. The chain uses TRBV5-1 and TRBJ2-7; TRBD1 matches 8 bases. The clonotype comes from an adult with tuberculosis. The sequencing here drew on PBMCs, taken at tuberculosis diagnosis. The CDR3 DNA is TGCGCCAGCAGCTTTGGCCAGGGGGCTTCCCACTACGAGCAGTACTTC. This encodes CASSFGQGASHYEQYF.